One sample yielded the 26 T cell receptor beta chains listed below, sequenced in a study of cytomegalovirus exposure and HLA in healthy donors. PCR was performed using 60 Vbeta and 13 Jbeta primers. TCRdb keeps only in-frame clones here, not all; method: immunoSEQ multiplex PCR. Of under 150,000 clones in the sample, approximately 81% were seen once. The source material was PBMCs. The receptor source for this set is a boy between 2 and 10 years old in good health and CMV-seronegative.

V gene TRBV11-2 combines with J gene TRBJ2-7; tentative D call: TRBD1 (6 bases). Germline CDR1 SGHAT, CDR2 FQNNGV. Trimming removed 9 bases at V and 2 bases at J, with 14 bases between. The CDR3 consists of 13 residues. The CDR3 nucleotides read TGTGCCAGTGCGGACAGATTTACCTACGAGCAGTACTTC. As protein: CASADRFTYEQYF.

The CDR3 nucleotides are TGTGCCAGCAGAGGGGACAGGAGGTACCAAGAGACCCAGTACTTC. This encodes CASRGDRRYQETQYF. The J gene is TRBJ2-5, the V gene TRBV5-5; TRBD1 matches 8 bases. J was trimmed by 0 bases and V by 5 bases; bases with no gene match: 6. CDR3 length equals 15 residues. Germline values: CDR1 SGHKS, CDR2 YYEKEE (reference sequence).

The V call is TRBV18, the J call TRBJ1-3; D is perhaps TRBD1 (6 bases). This CDR3 spans 18 amino acids. Trimming pared 3 bases from V and 2 bases from J, leaving 20 bases between. Germline V gene data show CDR1 as KGHSH and CDR2 as LQKENI. The CDR3 sequence: CASSPSDSTSLPGNTIYF. The CDR3 nucleotides are TGTGCCAGCTCACCCTCGGACAGTACGAGTCTCCCTGGAAACACCATATATTTT.

This clone occurred once. A read error may produce the germline difference seen at one junction end. This chain uses TRBV9 with TRBJ1-2; D perhaps matches TRBD1 (5 bases). Germline V CDR1 and CDR2: SGDLS, YYNGEE. The CDR3 loop spans 15 amino acids. The CDR3 spells CASSAPSVYGAPSCF. The CDR3 nucleotides are TGTGCCAGCAGCGCCCCCTCCGTATATGGGGCGCCCTCATGCTTC.

The V and J genes are TRBV6-6 and TRBJ2-7; TRBD1 agrees at 9 bases. Germline V lookup: CDR1 MNHNY, CDR2 SVGAGI (reference sequence). The junction had 14 bases not matched to a gene; V was cut back by 6 bases and J by 5 bases. There are 16 residues in the CDR3. For the CDR3, the DNA is TGTGCCAGCAGAAAACCCTATCGGACAGGGGAGGACGAGCAGTACTTC. Residues: CASRKPYRTGEDEQYF.

The V and J genes are TRBV7-2 and TRBJ2-2; TRBD2 matches at 9 bases. This CDR3 contains 15 residues. V trimming: 2 bases; J trimming: 4 bases; junction bases outside the gene matches: 2. CDR1 SGHTA and CDR2 FQGNSA come from the germline V gene. The CDR3, as DNA: TGTGCCAGCAGCTTACGCGGGGGGGGCACCGGGGAGCTGTTTTTT. This translates into CASSLRGGGTGELFF.

The chain links TRBV5-4 to TRBJ1-1; TRBD1 matches 7 bases. Germline lookup yields CDR1 SGHNT and CDR2 YYREEE (reference sequence). V dropped 3 bases and J dropped 2; count of bases not matched to a gene: 10. This CDR3 is 16 amino acids long. The CDR3 nucleotides are TGTGCCAGCAGCTCGACGAGGACAGGATCTAACACTGAAGCTTTCTTT. It translates to CASSSTRTGSNTEAFF.

The rearrangement joins TRBV5-4 to TRBJ2-2; 15 nucleotides agree with TRBD2. This CDR3 is built from 15 residues. Germline lookup yields CDR1 SGHNT and CDR2 YYREEE (reference sequence). The junction had 3 bases not matched to a gene; V was cut back by 7 bases and J by 5 bases. CDR3 sequence: CASGTSGRTTGELFF. The CDR3 DNA follows: TGTGCCAGCGGGACTAGCGGGAGGACTACCGGGGAGCTGTTTTTT.

This chain uses TRBV18 with TRBJ1-4, with D unclear. Germline CDR1 reads KGHSH; CDR2 reads LQKENI. Trimming took off 3 bases at V and 5 bases at J, with 10 bases between the two ends. This CDR3 region has 14 residues. Here the CDR3 reads CASSPPDINEKLFF. DNA of the CDR3: TGTGCCAGCTCACCTCCAGACATAAATGAAAAACTGTTTTTT.

The J gene is TRBJ2-7, the V gene TRBV7-9; D might be TRBD2 (6 bases). Trimming shortened V by 3 bases and J by 0 bases, and 15 bases separated the two germline ends. This CDR3 comprises 16 residues. Germline-derived CDR1 and CDR2 are SEHNR and FQNEAQ (reference sequence). The CDR3 here is CASSLGDLGGSYEQYF. The CDR3 DNA sequence: TGTGCCAGCAGCTTGGGGGACTTAGGAGGCTCCTACGAGCAGTACTTC. The whole variable domain, filled in from reference TRBV7-9 and TRBJ2-7, reads DTGVSQNPRHKITKRGQNVTFRCDPISEHNRLYWYRQTLGQGPEFLTYFQNEAQLEKSRLLSDRFSAERPKGSFSTLEIQRTEQGDSAMYLCASSLGDLGGSYEQYFGPGTRLTVT.

The chain is built from TRBV19 and TRBJ2-3, with D perhaps TRBD2 (5 bases). Trimming removed 5 bases from V and 0 bases from J, with 9 bases in between. CDR3 length equals 14 residues. CDR1 is LNHDA and CDR2 is SQIVND in the germline V gene (reference sequence). CDR3 DNA sequence: TGTGCCAGTAGTGTCGGGAAGAGCACAGATACGCAGTATTTT. As protein: CASSVGKSTDTQYF. The entire variable domain, with the rest obtained from reference TRBV19 and TRBJ2-3, is as follows: DGGITQSPKYLFRKEGQNVTLSCEQNLNHDAMYWYRQDPGQGLRLIYYSQIVNDFQKGDIAEGYSVSREKKESFPLTVTSAQKNPTAFYLCASSVGKSTDTQYFGPGTRLTVL.

The chain couples TRBV5-1 to TRBJ2-7; the D is unclear. With 4 bases removed from V and 2 bases from J, the gap between germline ends came to 10 bases. Germline CDR1 reads SGHRS; CDR2 reads YFSETQ. The CDR3 sequence is 13 residues long. The CDR3 sequence: CASSPTLTYEQYF. The CDR3 coding sequence is TGCGCCAGCAGCCCTACACTAACCTACGAGCAGTACTTC.

V gene TRBV6-1 combines with J gene TRBJ1-6; 8 bases match TRBD1. The CDR3 has 12 amino acids. From germline, CDR1 is MNHNS and CDR2 SASEGT. Unmatched junction bases numbered 6, after V lost 6 bases and J lost 14 bases. DNA for the CDR3: TGTGCCAGCAGACGACAGGGGAAAACCCTCCACTTT. As protein: CASRRQGKTLHF.

This chain joins TRBV13 and TRBJ1-1; 8 bases match TRBD1. The CDR3 extends over 13 amino acids. The germline V gene has CDR1 PRHDT and CDR2 FYEKMQ (reference sequence). J was trimmed by 3 bases and V by 5 bases; bases with no gene match: 2. For the CDR3, the DNA is TGTGCCAGCAGCGGACAGGGCTACACTGAAGCTTTCTTT. This codes for CASSGQGYTEAFF. The full variable domain, its missing parts supplied by reference TRBV13 and TRBJ1-1, is AAGVIQSPRHLIKEKRETATLKCYPIPRHDTVYWYQQGPGQDPQFLISFYEKMQSDKGSIPDRFSAQQFSDYHSELNMSSLELGDSALYFCASSGQGYTEAFFGQGTRLTVV.

The chain couples TRBV19 to TRBJ2-5, with TRBD1 matching over 9 bases. The CDR3 contains 15 residues. Per germline, CDR1 LNHDA and CDR2 SQIVND (reference sequence). Losses at the gene ends were 4 bases for V and 1 base for J; bases not matched to a gene: 4. The CDR3, as DNA: TGTGCCAGTAGTACCAACAGGGGGCCCCAAGAGACCCAGTACTTC. Translation: CASSTNRGPQETQYF.

The DNA of the CDR3 is TGTGCCAGCAGCTCTTCGGACAGCCCTGGGGCCTACAATGAGCAGTTCTTC. This translates into CASSSSDSPGAYNEQFF. V gene TRBV7-3 combines with J gene TRBJ2-1; D possibly corresponds to TRBD1 (6 bases). The CDR3 runs 17 residues. V was cut by 4 bases and J by 2 bases, with 18 bases left in between. Germline CDR1 reads SGHTA; CDR2 reads FQGTGA.

The chain employs TRBV6-1 and TRBJ2-5; 7 positions agree with TRBD1. The V and J ends lost 2 bases and 4 bases, in that order; junction bases with no gene match: 10. CDR1 MNHNS and CDR2 SASEGT come from the germline V gene. The CDR3 runs to 16 residues. CDR3 sequence reads: CASSEQGEGFGETQYF. CDR3 sequence (DNA): TGTGCCAGCAGTGAACAGGGGGAAGGGTTTGGAGAGACCCAGTACTTC.

This clone has just a few counts. The gene calls are TRBV7-2 and TRBJ2-7; D is perhaps TRBD1 (6 bases). V shed 5 bases and J shed 2 bases, with 10 bases lying between them. Per germline, CDR1 SGHTA and CDR2 FQGNSA. This CDR3 spans 13 amino acids. CDR3 residues: CASSQRTAYEQYF. The CDR3 coding sequence is TGTGCCAGCAGCCAGAGGACAGCCTACGAGCAGTACTTC.

The CDR3 sequence is CATCRGSNTEAFF. The CDR3 DNA is TGTGCCACATGCAGGGGCTCGAACACTGAAGCTTTCTTT. The rearrangement uses TRBV6-5 and TRBJ1-1; maybe TRBD1 (6 bases). Germline lookup yields CDR1 MNHEY and CDR2 SVGAGI. The CDR3 extends over 13 amino acids. Trimming left V 10 bases short and J 1 base short, with 13 bases between.

The chain joins TRBV7-8 to TRBJ1-5, with TRBD1 as a possible D gene (6 bases). Germline V gives CDR1 SGHVS, CDR2 FQNEAQ. The ends were cut back, 5 bases at V and 2 bases at J, with 16 bases in the middle. The CDR3 has 16 residues. The CDR3 region is CASSISGAARNQPQHF. CDR3 DNA: TGTGCCAGCAGCATCTCAGGGGCAGCTCGCAATCAGCCCCAGCATTTT.

V gene TRBV6-5 combines with J gene TRBJ1-2; D is ambiguous. The CDR3 totals 14 residues. The germline CDR1 and CDR2 sequences are MNHEY and SVGAGI. V shed 6 bases and J shed 3 bases, with 14 bases lying between them. The CDR3 loop reads CASSSYPGDYGYTF. The CDR3 bases are TGTGCCAGCAGCTCGTATCCAGGCGACTATGGCTACACCTTC.

The genes are TRBV2 and TRBJ2-7; 9 bases align to TRBD1. This CDR3 is built from 14 residues. J lost 4 bases, V lost 6 bases, and 7 bases had no gene match. The V gene's germline CDR1 is SNHLY and CDR2 FYNNEI. The CDR3 bases are TGTGCCAGCAGGCCACAGGGGGCTTTTTACGAGCAGTACTTC. Translating it yields CASRPQGAFYEQYF.

The J gene is TRBJ1-5, the V gene TRBV6-1; 7 nucleotides agree with TRBD1. J lost 6 bases, V lost 5 bases, and 10 bases had no gene match. CDR1 is MNHNS and CDR2 is SASEGT in the germline V gene. This CDR3 has 15 residues. CDR3 sequence (DNA): TGTGCCAGCAGTTCTCACAGGGGCGTCGGTCAGCCCCAGCATTTT. The encoded protein is CASSSHRGVGQPQHF.

The chain is built from TRBV4-1 and TRBJ2-1, with TRBD2 identical over 9 bases. There are 15 residues in the CDR3. V trimming: 0 bases; J trimming: 6 bases; junction bases outside the gene matches: 3. CDR1 and CDR2 from the germline V gene are MGHRA and YSYEKL. As DNA, the CDR3 is TGCGCCAGCAGCCAAGATAGACTAGCGGCCAATGAGCAGTTCTTC. It encodes CASSQDRLAANEQFF.

The chain uses TRBV7-9 and TRBJ2-5; D is uncertain. The CDR3 extends over 11 amino acids. V was pared by 5 bases and J by 5 bases, with 6 bases between. Germline assignment: CDR1 SEHNR and CDR2 FQNEAQ (reference sequence). This CDR3 is CASSPDETQYF. In DNA, the CDR3 is TGTGCCAGCAGCCCAGATGAGACCCAGTACTTC.

V and J are TRBV11-3 and TRBJ1-1, with D uncertain. V gave up 7 bases and J gave up 7 bases, with 19 bases separating them. This CDR3 comprises 14 residues. Germline CDR1 and CDR2: SGHNT and YENEEA. The CDR3 bases are TGTGCCAGCACCACCCCCGGGGTCAGCGGTGAAGCTTTCTTT. This encodes CASTTPGVSGEAFF.